The sequence of this T cell receptor (beta chain) was determined in a study of T cell responses to AZD1222 COVID-19 vaccine. Germline V gives CDR1 ENHRY, CDR2 SYGVKD. This CDR3 has 14 amino acids. Trimming took 0 bases from V and 7 from J, leaving 10 bases between them. Worth noting for this clone: Its specificity is unknown.

Data came from immunoSEQ multiplex PCR; TCRdb stores just in-frame clones and leaves some out. The table records 100,000 to 150,000 clones, 90% of them present only once. Regarding the study as a whole: Donors were chiefly white British, with a greater number of females, and clonal diversity was perhaps underestimated. Along spike, vaccine-associated CD4 TCRs were found throughout, with dominance at 160-218 and 743-854. Unmutated variant regions are reportedly targeted by nearly half of spike-specific TCRs. Spike-specific TCR breadth rose after two AZD1222 doses, and depth rose as well.

This TCR was recovered from an adult in good health. The chain employs TRBV10-3 and TRBJ2-1; D is unresolved. The sequencing here drew on peripheral blood, taken on day 0 of AZD1222 vaccination. CDR3 in amino acids: CAISESGPENEQFF. DNA of the CDR3: TGTGCCATCAGTGAGTCGGGCCCGGAGAATGAGCAGTTCTTC.